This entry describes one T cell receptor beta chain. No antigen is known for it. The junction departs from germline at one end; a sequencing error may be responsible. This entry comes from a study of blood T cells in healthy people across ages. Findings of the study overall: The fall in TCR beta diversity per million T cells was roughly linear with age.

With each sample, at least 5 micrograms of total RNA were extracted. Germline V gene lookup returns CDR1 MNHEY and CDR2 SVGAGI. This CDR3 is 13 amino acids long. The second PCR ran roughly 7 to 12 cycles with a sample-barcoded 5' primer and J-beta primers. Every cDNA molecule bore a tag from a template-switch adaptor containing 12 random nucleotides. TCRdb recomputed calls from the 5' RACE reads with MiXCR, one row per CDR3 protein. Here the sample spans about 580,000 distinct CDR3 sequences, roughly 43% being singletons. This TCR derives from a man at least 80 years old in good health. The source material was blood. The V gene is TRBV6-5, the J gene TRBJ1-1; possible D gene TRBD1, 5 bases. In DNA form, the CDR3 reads TGTGTCAGCAGTTACGGTCCCGACAGTGAAGCTTTCTTT. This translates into CVSSYGPDSEAFF.